These 26 T cell receptor beta chains originate from one sample sequenced in a study of blood T cell repertoires in COVID-19. Assay: immunoSEQ multiplex PCR; the TCRdb copy retains only in-frame clones and omits some. The sample comprises approximately 220,000 clones, less than 90% of which are singletons, and around 6.5% rests with the top ten. The sample was PBMCs or T cells enriched from blood (not recorded which). These TCRs come from a woman in her thirties or forties who had recovered from COVID-19.

The chain uses TRBV5-1 and TRBJ2-7; 7 nucleotides line up with TRBD1. This CDR3 comprises 13 residues. Germline CDR1 reads SGHRS; CDR2 reads YFSETQ. V lost 0 bases and J lost 6; bases outside the gene matches: 3. DNA of the CDR3: TGCGCCAGCAGCTTGGTGGCAGGGGGCGAGCAGTACTTC. Protein sequence: CASSLVAGGEQYF. Together with reference TRBV5-1 and TRBJ2-7, the CDR3 gives the full variable domain: KAGVTQTPRYLIKTRGQQVTLSCSPISGHRSVSWYQQTPGQGLQFLFEYFSETQRNKGNFPGRFSGRQFSNSRSEMNVSTLELGDSALYLCASSLVAGGEQYFGPGTRLTVT.

This clone was seen just once. The rearrangement joins TRBV4-1 to TRBJ1-5; 7 bases agree with TRBD1. The CDR3 is 16 amino acids. The germline V gene encodes CDR1 MGHRA and CDR2 YSYEKL. With V trimmed by 0 bases and J by 2 bases, 4 bases remained unmatched. CDR3 sequence reads: CASSQDRGERNQPQHF. CDR3 sequence (DNA): TGCGCCAGCAGCCAAGACAGGGGGGAGCGCAATCAGCCCCAGCATTTT.

CDR3 loop: CASSGLAGGPGGNEQFF. The CDR3 nucleotides are TGTGCCAGCAGCGGACTAGCGGGAGGGCCTGGGGGCAATGAGCAGTTCTTC. V is TRBV2 and J is TRBJ2-1, with TRBD2 matching 15 bases. The ends lost 6 bases at V and 6 bases at J; junction bases unmatched: 9. This CDR3 contains 17 residues. In germline, CDR1 is SNHLY, CDR2 FYNNEI.

The rearrangement links TRBV7-2 to TRBJ1-2, with 7 bases matching TRBD1. V shed 1 base and J 6 bases; nucleotides not matched to a gene: 5. Germline V lookup: CDR1 SGHTA, CDR2 FQGNSA. The CDR3 runs 14 residues. The CDR3 bases are TGTGCCAGCAGCTTAGTCCCGCAGGGGGATGGCTACACCTTC. As protein: CASSLVPQGDGYTF.

V usage is TRBV30 and J usage is TRBJ1-3, with D perhaps TRBD1 (5 bases). V lost 0 bases and J lost 4, with 10 bases in between. The CDR3 length is 14 residues. The germline gives CDR1 GTSNPN, CDR2 SVGIG (reference sequence). The DNA of the CDR3 is TGTGCCTGGAGTGTGGGGCCCCGGGGAAACACCATATATTTT. Its protein is CAWSVGPRGNTIYF.

The gene calls are TRBV28 and TRBJ1-2; D gene ambiguous. The CDR3 has 15 amino acids. The germline V gene has CDR1 MDHEN and CDR2 SYDVKM. Trimming stripped 4 bases from V and 1 base from J, with 13 bases between. The CDR3 spells CASSSSGGYNYGYTF. The CDR3, as DNA: TGTGCCAGCAGTTCCAGTGGAGGTTATAACTATGGCTACACCTTC.

The chain recombines TRBV4-3 with TRBJ1-4, with D possibly TRBD1 on 6 matching bases. CDR1 and CDR2 from the germline V gene are LGHNA and YSLEER. With 4 bases removed from V and 5 bases from J, the gap between germline ends came to 20 bases. The CDR3 has 17 residues. The CDR3 protein is CASSPGQGTPWNEKLFF. DNA of the CDR3: TGCGCCAGCAGCCCGGGACAAGGAACTCCTTGGAATGAAAAACTGTTTTTT.

This chain uses TRBV6-2 or TRBV6-3 with TRBJ2-1; D not certain. The CDR3 loop spans 15 amino acids. Germline V lookup: CDR1 MNHEY, CDR2 SVGEGT. Trimming shortened V by 4 bases and J by 0 bases, and 10 bases separated the two germline ends. The CDR3 spells CASSFKYSSYNEQFF. CDR3 sequence (DNA): TGTGCCAGCAGTTTTAAATATAGCTCCTACAATGAGCAGTTCTTC.

This chain joins TRBV7-9 and TRBJ2-1, with 7 nucleotides matching TRBD2. The V segment lost 5 bases and the J segment 3 bases; nucleotides outside the gene matches: 7. The V gene's germline CDR1 is SEHNR and CDR2 FQNEAQ (reference sequence). The CDR3 consists of 15 residues. The CDR3 region has the DNA TGTGCCAGCAGCAAACCGGGACTACGCTACAATGAGCAGTTCTTC. Translating gives CASSKPGLRYNEQFF.

The J gene is TRBJ2-5, the V gene TRBV4-1, with unresolved D. CDR1 is MGHRA and CDR2 is YSYEKL in the germline V gene. The CDR3 totals 14 residues. V was shortened by 4 bases and J by 1 base, with 10 bases between the two germline ends. The CDR3 sequence: CASSLGWAQETQYF. Written as DNA, the CDR3 is TGCGCCAGCAGCCTCGGATGGGCCCAAGAGACCCAGTACTTC.

The chain uses TRBV18 and TRBJ2-7; no clear D. Trimming pared 2 bases from V and 1 base from J, leaving 9 bases between. This CDR3 is built from 14 residues. CDR1 and CDR2 from the germline V gene are KGHSH and LQKENI. DNA for the CDR3: TGTGCCAGCTCACCAGGGCAAGAGTCCTACGAGCAGTACTTC. The encoded protein is CASSPGQESYEQYF.

This rearrangement joins TRBV5-4 to TRBJ2-5, with TRBD1 as a possible D gene (5 bases). Germline loops: CDR1 SGHNT, CDR2 YYREEE (reference sequence). The CDR3 has 14 amino acids. V lost 1 base and J 2 bases, leaving 9 bases between the germline ends. The CDR3 coding sequence is TGTGCCAGCAGCTTGAGGGGTCCTCAAGAGACCCAGTACTTC. Its translation is CASSLRGPQETQYF. Full variable domain (rest looked up from reference TRBV5-4 and TRBJ2-5): ETGVTQSPTHLIKTRGQQVTLRCSSQSGHNTVSWYQQALGQGPQFIFQYYREEENGRGNFPPRFSGLQFPNYSSELNVNALELDDSALYLCASSLRGPQETQYFGPGTRLLVL.

J is TRBJ1-1 and V is TRBV10-3, with 12 bases that match TRBD1. V shed 4 bases and J 2 bases; nucleotides not matched to a gene: 5. There are 16 residues in the CDR3. The germline gives CDR1 ENHRY, CDR2 SYGVKD. The CDR3 DNA follows: TGTGCCATCAGTGGAGGGACAGGGGGCCGAAACACTGAAGCTTTCTTT. It specifies CAISGGTGGRNTEAFF.

The chain carries TRBV27 and TRBJ2-7; 9 bases match TRBD1. The trim removed 5 bases at V and 2 bases at J, leaving 16 bases unmatched. The germline CDR1 and CDR2 sequences are MNHEY and SMNVEV (reference sequence). The CDR3 is made up of 18 amino acids. CDR3 region: CASSPSTSGTGNPYEQYF. The CDR3 DNA follows: TGTGCCAGCAGTCCATCGACCTCCGGGACAGGGAATCCCTACGAGCAGTACTTC.

This rearrangement joins TRBV2 to TRBJ1-1; TRBD1 aligns across 11 bases. Germline V gene data show CDR1 as SNHLY and CDR2 as FYNNEI. The J segment lost 11 bases and the V segment lost 6 bases, leaving 2 bases of the junction unmatched. CDR3 size: 11 residues. The CDR3 bases are TGTGCCAGCAGCCGGGACAGGGGGGCTTTCTTT. Translation gives CASSRDRGAFF.

The V gene is TRBV12-3 or TRBV12-4, the J gene TRBJ1-1; weak D call: TRBD1 (6 bases). This CDR3 contains 13 residues. The V gene lost 7 bases and the J gene lost 4 bases, with 13 bases spanning the gap. CDR3 sequence (DNA): TGTGCCAGCACTCTGGACAGTAGCACTGAAGCTTTCTTT. Its translation is CASTLDSSTEAFF.

As regards this clone: The same CDR3 is also encoded by other DNA sequences in this sample. The chain employs TRBV18 and TRBJ1-5; TRBD1 matches 8 bases. The CDR3 length is 15 residues. J was trimmed by 2 bases and V by 3 bases; bases with no gene match: 3. CDR1 KGHSH and CDR2 LQKENI come from the germline V gene. This chain's CDR3 is CASSPDRGGNQPQHF. CDR3 nucleotide sequence: TGTGCCAGCTCACCCGACAGGGGAGGCAATCAGCCCCAGCATTTT.

The chain links TRBV10-3 to TRBJ1-2, with D maybe TRBD1 (5 bases). CDR3 length equals 14 residues. CDR1 is ENHRY, CDR2 SYGVKD, per germline. V lost 3 bases and J lost 6, with 14 bases in between. CDR3 loop: CAISDQTGRHGYTF. CDR3 nucleotide sequence: TGTGCCATCAGTGATCAAACAGGAAGGCATGGCTACACCTTC.

J is TRBJ2-2 and V is TRBV28, with no clear D. Trimming stripped 5 bases from V and 1 base from J, with 11 bases between. This CDR3 is built from 15 residues. Germline loops: CDR1 MDHEN, CDR2 SYDVKM. CDR3: CASSEQYLNTGELFF. CDR3 in DNA: TGTGCCAGCAGTGAACAATATCTGAACACCGGGGAGCTGTTTTTT. The variable domain in full, with the rest retrieved from reference TRBV28 and TRBJ2-2, is DVKVTQSSRYLVKRTGEKVFLECVQDMDHENMFWYRQDPGLGLRLIYFSYDVKMKEKGDIPEGYSVSREKKERFSLILESASTNQTSMYLCASSEQYLNTGELFFGEGSRLTVL.

The CDR3 bases are TGTGCCAGCAGTTTAGGCCCGGGACAGGGCTACAATGAGCAGTTCTTC. Residues: CASSLGPGQGYNEQFF. This chain links TRBV27 with TRBJ2-1; 9 bases align to TRBD1. The trim removed 2 bases at V and 3 bases at J, leaving 5 bases unmatched. Germline CDR1 reads MNHEY; CDR2 reads SMNVEV (reference sequence). The CDR3 has 16 amino acids.

The chain employs TRBV5-1 and TRBJ2-1; TRBD2 matches 11 bases. The CDR3 sequence is 16 residues long. The germline gives CDR1 SGHRS, CDR2 YFSETQ. The ends lost 4 bases at V and 7 bases at J; junction bases unmatched: 10. The CDR3 is CASSLLLAGEGNEQFF. CDR3 DNA sequence: TGCGCCAGCAGCCTGCTACTAGCGGGAGAAGGTAATGAGCAGTTCTTC.

This chain connects TRBV6-1 to TRBJ2-5; the D gene is possibly TRBD1 (7 bases). This CDR3 region has 17 residues. Germline CDR1 is MNHNS and CDR2 is SASEGT. Trimming took 2 bases from V and 4 from J, leaving 20 bases between them. The CDR3 here is CASSENVQGGYAETQYF. The CDR3 coding sequence is TGTGCCAGCAGTGAAAATGTGCAGGGGGGATATGCAGAGACCCAGTACTTC.

V is TRBV5-5 and J is TRBJ1-1; D unclear. This CDR3 is built from 15 residues. V was shortened by 4 bases and J by 0 bases, with 13 bases between the two germline ends. The germline CDR1 and CDR2 sequences are SGHKS and YYEKEE (reference sequence). CDR3 loop: CASSPLGNMNTEAFF. For the CDR3, the DNA is TGTGCCAGCAGCCCCCTAGGAAATATGAACACTGAAGCTTTCTTT.

With regard to this clone: Its ends do not fully match the called genes, so a read error is possible. The rearrangement links TRBV7-9 to TRBJ2-1; 9 bases map to TRBD2. Germline CDR1 reads SEHNR; CDR2 reads FQNEAQ (reference sequence). CDR3 length: 15 amino acids. CDR3 DNA: TGTGCCAGCGGCTTCCGACTAGCGGAAAACAATGAGCAGTTCTTC. As protein: CASGFRLAENNEQFF.

V usage is TRBV27 and J usage is TRBJ1-4; no clear D gene. CDR3 length: 13 residues. Trimming shortened V by 5 bases and J by 6 bases, and 10 bases separated the two germline ends. Germline CDR1 and CDR2: MNHEY and SMNVEV (reference sequence). CDR3 sequence: CASSPIGDEKLFF. As DNA, the CDR3 is TGTGCCAGCAGTCCTATCGGGGATGAAAAACTGTTTTTT.

Of note for this clone: One end of the junction fails to match germline, which may point to a read error. The rearrangement joins TRBV2 to TRBJ1-1; TRBD1 is a possible D gene (5 bases). The CDR3 has 11 residues. Germline-derived CDR1 and CDR2 are SNHLY and FYNNEI. CDR3 in amino acids: CAGREATEAFF. CDR3 nucleotide sequence: TGTGCCGGCAGGGAGGCCACTGAAGCTTTCTTT.